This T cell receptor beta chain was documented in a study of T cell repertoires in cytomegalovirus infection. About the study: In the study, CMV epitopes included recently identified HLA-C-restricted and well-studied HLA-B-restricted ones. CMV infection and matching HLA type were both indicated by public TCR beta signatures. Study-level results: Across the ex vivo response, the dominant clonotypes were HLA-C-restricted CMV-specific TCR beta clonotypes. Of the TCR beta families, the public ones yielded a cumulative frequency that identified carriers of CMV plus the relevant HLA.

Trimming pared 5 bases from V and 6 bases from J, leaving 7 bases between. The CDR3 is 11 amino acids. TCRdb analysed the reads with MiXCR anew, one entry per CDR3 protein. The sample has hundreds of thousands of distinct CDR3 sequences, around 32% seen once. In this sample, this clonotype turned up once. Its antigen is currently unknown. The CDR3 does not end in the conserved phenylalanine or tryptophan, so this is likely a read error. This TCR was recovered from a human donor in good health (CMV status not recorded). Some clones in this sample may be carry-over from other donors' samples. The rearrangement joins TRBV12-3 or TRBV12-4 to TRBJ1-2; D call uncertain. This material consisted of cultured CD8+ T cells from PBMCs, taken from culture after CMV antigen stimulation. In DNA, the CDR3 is TGTGCCAGCAGTCCCGGGGATGGCTACACCTCC. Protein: CASSPGDGYTS.